What follows are 31 T cell receptor beta chains derived from one specimen sequenced in a study of blood T cell repertoires in COVID-19. Assay: immunoSEQ multiplex PCR; the TCRdb copy retains only in-frame clones and omits some. Of fewer than 90,000 clones listed, about nine tenths are singletons. The specimen was peripheral blood. These receptors all come from a male donor with acute or convalescent COVID-19.

This chain connects TRBV5-5 to TRBJ1-6; 9 positions agree with TRBD1. The germline CDR1 and CDR2 sequences are SGHKS and YYEKEE (reference sequence). The J segment lost 7 bases and the V segment lost 4 bases, leaving 6 bases of the junction unmatched. There are 15 residues in the CDR3. The CDR3 DNA reads TGTGCCAGCAGCGGCGGGACAGGGCACAATTCACCCCTCCACTTT. Its protein product is CASSGGTGHNSPLHF.

This chain joins TRBV5-5 and TRBJ1-1; 8 nucleotides align to TRBD1. The CDR3 length is 13 residues. V was clipped by 2 bases and J by 10 bases; unmatched bases: 7. Germline CDR1 is SGHKS and CDR2 is YYEKEE (reference sequence). CDR3 residues: CASSLAGGDGAFF. The CDR3 nucleotides are TGTGCCAGCAGCTTAGCAGGGGGCGATGGAGCTTTCTTT.

The V and J genes are TRBV1 and TRBJ1-1. TRBV1 is reported as a pseudogene. There are 16 residues in the CDR3. The CDR3, as DNA: TGCACCAGCAGCCACCCCCTGAGGGCAATGAACACTGAAGCTTTCTTT. Protein product: CTSSHPLRAMNTEAFF.

In this sample, this clone turned up once. The genes are TRBV19 and TRBJ2-7; 9 bases align to TRBD1. The CDR3 extends over 14 amino acids. Trimming took 3 bases from V and 5 from J; bases not matched to a gene: 5. Germline values: CDR1 LNHDA, CDR2 SQIVND (reference sequence). CDR3 bases: TGTGCCAGTAGTATCGGGACAGGGATGGACGAGCAGTACTTC. Translated, it gives CASSIGTGMDEQYF.

The chain combines TRBV5-1 with TRBJ2-3, with D possibly TRBD2 on 5 matching bases. The CDR3 is made up of 14 amino acids. Looked up from germline, CDR1 is SGHRS and CDR2 is YFSETQ. V gave up 0 bases and J gave up 2 bases, with 7 bases separating them. This CDR3 is CASSLGLLTDTQYF. The DNA of the CDR3 is TGCGCCAGCAGCTTGGGACTACTCACAGATACGCAGTATTTT.

This clone has more than one count but fewer than ten. V and J are TRBV7-2 and TRBJ1-6; D might be TRBD1 (5 bases). The V and J ends lost 3 bases and 0 bases respectively, with 9 bases between them. Germline V lookup: CDR1 SGHTA, CDR2 FQGNSA. The length of the CDR3 is 16 residues. CDR3 sequence (DNA): TGTGCCAGCAGCTTGCGACAGACCTCCTATAATTCACCCCTCCACTTT. As protein: CASSLRQTSYNSPLHF.

The chain recombines TRBV3-1 (or the pseudogene TRBV3-2) with TRBJ1-5, with no clear D. Trimming left V 0 bases short and J 0 bases short, with 15 bases between. In germline, CDR1 is LGHDT, CDR2 YNNKEL (reference sequence). The CDR3 is 18 residues long. CDR3 nucleotide sequence: TGTGCCAGCAGCCAAGATTACGGGGATAGCTATAGCAATCAGCCCCAGCATTTT. This translates into CASSQDYGDSYSNQPQHF.

This CDR3 is CASSLLAGGIYEQYF. Here the CDR3 DNA reads TGTGCCAGCAGTTTATTAGCGGGGGGGATCTACGAGCAGTACTTC. The chain carries TRBV27 and TRBJ2-7; 11 bases agree with TRBD2. This CDR3 is 15 amino acids long. Germline V lookup: CDR1 MNHEY, CDR2 SMNVEV (reference sequence). Trimming removed 1 base from V and 3 bases from J; junction bases left unmatched: 2.

The gene calls are TRBV6-1 and TRBJ1-5; D not resolved. Germline CDR1 and CDR2: MNHNS and SASEGT. The ends were cut back, 1 base at V and 0 bases at J, with 19 bases in the middle. The CDR3 runs 19 residues. The CDR3 spells CASSEVESWRANSNQPQHF. The CDR3 DNA is TGTGCCAGCAGTGAAGTTGAGTCCTGGAGAGCAAATAGCAATCAGCCCCAGCATTTT.

The chain recombines TRBV5-6 with TRBJ2-7; unclear D gene. The V gene's germline CDR1 is SGHDT and CDR2 YYEEEE. V lost 2 bases, J lost 2 bases, and 11 bases lay in between. The CDR3 sequence is 14 residues long. CDR3 bases: TGTGCCAGCAGCTTATATCGCAGGACCTACGAGCAGTACTTC. Protein product: CASSLYRRTYEQYF. The full variable domain, with the rest looked up from reference TRBV5-6 and TRBJ2-7, is DAGVTQSPTHLIKTRGQQVTLRCSPKSGHDTVSWYQQALGQGPQFIFQYYEEEERQRGNFPDRFSGHQFPNYSSELNVNALLLGDSALYLCASSLYRRTYEQYFGPGTRLTVT.

This clone was detected only once. This chain joins TRBV2 and TRBJ1-5; D may be TRBD1 (5 bases). The CDR3 contains 13 residues. Trimming pared 7 bases from V and 4 bases from J, leaving 11 bases between. CDR1 is SNHLY and CDR2 is FYNNEI in the germline V gene. This CDR3 reads CASTRTLNQPQHF. In DNA form, the CDR3 reads TGTGCCAGCACCCGGACACTAAATCAGCCCCAGCATTTT.

The rearrangement joins TRBV4-1 to TRBJ1-1; TRBD1 matches 12 bases. Trimming at V came to 4 bases and at J to 5 bases, leaving 8 bases not matched to a gene. The germline gives CDR1 MGHRA, CDR2 YSYEKL. CDR3 length equals 16 residues. The CDR3 region has the DNA TGCGCCAGCAGCCTGGGACAGGGGGCTTTGGGAACTGAAGCTTTCTTT. It encodes CASSLGQGALGTEAFF.

The sample holds one count of this clone. V gene TRBV30 combines with J gene TRBJ2-7; D not resolved. This CDR3 has 12 amino acids. Looked up from germline, CDR1 is GTSNPN and CDR2 is SVGIG (reference sequence). The V and J ends lost 3 bases and 6 bases respectively, with 12 bases between them. The CDR3 protein is CAWRGYVGEQYF. In DNA, the CDR3 is TGTGCCTGGAGGGGCTACGTCGGCGAGCAGTACTTC.

The rearrangement links TRBV27 to TRBJ1-4, with 9 bases fitting TRBD1. Trimming removed 5 bases from V and 2 bases from J; junction bases left unmatched: 9. CDR1 is MNHEY, CDR2 SMNVEV, per germline (reference sequence). The CDR3 has 17 amino acids. The CDR3 sequence is CASSRLGTGWTNEKLFF. The CDR3 coding sequence is TGTGCCAGCAGTCGTCTCGGGACAGGGTGGACTAATGAAAAACTGTTTTTT.

Points on this clone: The sample carries other DNA sequences with the same CDR3. The chain couples TRBV6-5 to TRBJ1-1, with D perhaps TRBD1 (5 bases). V was clipped by 6 bases and J by 1 base, with 9 bases between them. Germline V gives CDR1 MNHEY, CDR2 SVGAGI. The CDR3 runs to 13 residues. The CDR3 sequence: CASSTQGNTEAFF. CDR3 in DNA: TGTGCCAGCAGCACCCAGGGGAACACTGAAGCTTTCTTT.

The chain joins TRBV5-1 to TRBJ1-2; 10 bases fit TRBD1. The CDR3 spans 15 residues. The trim removed 3 bases at V and 4 bases at J, leaving 6 bases unmatched. Germline values: CDR1 SGHRS, CDR2 YFSETQ. Written as DNA, the CDR3 is TGCGCCAGCAGCTCCCGGGACAGGGGCGTCTATGGCTACACCTTC. Translated, it gives CASSSRDRGVYGYTF.

This chain links TRBV2 with TRBJ2-7; unclear D gene. The CDR3 is made up of 12 amino acids. Germline V CDR1 and CDR2: SNHLY, FYNNEI. Trimming stripped 1 base from V and 3 bases from J, with 4 bases between. The CDR3 loop is CASSEGLYEQYF. The DNA of the CDR3 is TGTGCCAGCAGTGAAGGTCTCTACGAGCAGTACTTC. The full variable domain, with the rest looked up from reference TRBV2 and TRBJ2-7, is EPEVTQTPSHQVTQMGQEVILRCVPISNHLYFYWYRQILGQKVEFLVSFYNNEISEKSEIFDDQFSVERPDGSNFTLKIRSTKLEDSAMYFCASSEGLYEQYFGPGTRLTVT.

This clone has a handful of counts. The chain's CDR3 is CASSVSSGVSAETQYF. The CDR3 DNA reads TGCGCCAGCAGCGTATCTAGCGGGGTATCTGCGGAGACCCAGTACTTC. The rearrangement links TRBV5-1 to TRBJ2-5; the match to TRBD2 covers 9 bases. The J segment lost 5 bases and the V segment lost 4 bases, leaving 12 bases of the junction unmatched. The CDR3 sequence is 16 residues long. In germline, CDR1 is SGHRS, CDR2 YFSETQ.

The chain uses TRBV7-2 and TRBJ2-7; D possibly corresponds to TRBD2 (5 bases). Germline V lookup: CDR1 SGHTA, CDR2 FQGNSA. This CDR3 is 16 amino acids long. V gave up 6 bases and J gave up 2 bases, with 20 bases separating them. The CDR3 DNA follows: TGTGCCAGCAGTAGAAACGGGGTTGCTATGGCCTACGAGCAGTACTTC. Its translation: CASSRNGVAMAYEQYF.

This clone was seen only once. The rearrangement uses TRBV15 and TRBJ1-2; D is ambiguous. This CDR3 spans 14 amino acids. Germline values: CDR1 LNHNV, CDR2 YYDKDF (reference sequence). Trimming removed 0 bases at V and 8 bases at J, with 13 bases between. The CDR3 sequence: CATSRDIGRRGYTF. As DNA, the CDR3 is TGTGCCACCAGCAGAGATATAGGGAGGAGAGGCTACACCTTC.

The V and J genes are TRBV10-3 and TRBJ2-5; D possibly corresponds to TRBD2 (5 bases). This CDR3 has 17 residues. V shed 1 base and J shed 3 bases, with 18 bases lying between them. Germline V gene data show CDR1 as ENHRY and CDR2 as SYGVKD. The CDR3 spells CAISEWGSALSKETQYF. CDR3 sequence (DNA): TGTGCCATCAGTGAGTGGGGTAGCGCATTATCGAAAGAGACCCAGTACTTC.

The chain links TRBV11-3 to TRBJ1-5; D is perhaps TRBD1 (5 bases). The CDR3 is 16 amino acids. The germline CDR1 and CDR2 sequences are SGHNT and YENEEA. Trimming cost V 5 bases and J 7 bases, with 21 bases left between them. DNA of the CDR3: TGTGCCAGCAGCCACCCCGGACAAGTCGAGATCCAGCCCCAGCATTTT. It yields the protein CASSHPGQVEIQPQHF.

The J gene is TRBJ1-2, the V gene TRBV20-1, with a tentative D call TRBD1 (6 bases). The CDR3 totals 13 residues. Per the germline V gene, CDR1 is DFQATT and CDR2 is SNEGSKA (reference sequence). The germline V and J ends were trimmed by 3 bases and 3 bases, with 11 bases remaining between them. CDR3 in DNA: TGCAGTGCTAGTCTGCCAGGGGACTATGGCTACACCTTC. Translation: CSASLPGDYGYTF.

The chain joins TRBV15 to TRBJ1-4, with D perhaps TRBD1 (6 bases). Germline CDR1 reads LNHNV; CDR2 reads YYDKDF (reference sequence). This CDR3 has 15 residues. The V end lost 5 bases, the J end lost 4 bases, and 14 bases lay between the germline ends. DNA of the CDR3: TGTGCCACCAGCCTCCGGGACAACTATAATGAAAAACTGTTTTTT. It codes for CATSLRDNYNEKLFF.

CDR3 sequence: CASSPHLDTGNQPQHF. CDR3 DNA: TGTGCCAGCAGCCCCCATCTCGACACTGGCAATCAGCCCCAGCATTTT. The chain employs TRBV7-2 and TRBJ1-5; the D is unclear. Germline V gene sequence: CDR1 SGHTA, CDR2 FQGNSA. The CDR3 is made up of 16 amino acids. With 5 bases removed from V and 2 bases from J, the gap between germline ends came to 16 bases.

The rearrangement joins TRBV5-1 to TRBJ1-3; D not certain. Germline lookup yields CDR1 SGHRS and CDR2 YFSETQ. This CDR3 has 17 amino acids. The V gene lost 4 bases and the J gene lost 0 bases, with 17 bases spanning the gap. For the CDR3, the DNA is TGCGCCAGCAGCCCCCATCGGTTGGAGAGCTCTGGAAACACCATATATTTT. Translating gives CASSPHRLESSGNTIYF.

The CDR3 DNA is TGCAGCGACAGGACAGGGGTGAGGGTCATATACGAGCAGTACTTC. Encoded protein: CSDRTGVRVIYEQYF. The chain joins TRBV29-1 to TRBJ2-7, with 9 bases matching TRBD1. Germline assignment: CDR1 SQVTM and CDR2 ANQGSEA. V lost 7 bases, J lost 4 bases, and 14 bases stayed unmatched. This CDR3 has 15 residues.

The chain is built from TRBV6-5 and TRBJ2-2; 8 bases match TRBD2. Trimming at V came to 8 bases and at J to 6 bases, leaving 8 bases not matched to a gene. Germline loops: CDR1 MNHEY, CDR2 SVGAGI. The CDR3 is 14 amino acids. CDR3 loop: CASQDLGGAGELFF. CDR3 sequence (DNA): TGTGCCAGCCAGGATCTCGGGGGGGCCGGGGAGCTGTTTTTT.

This chain connects TRBV11-2 to TRBJ1-2; D is unresolved. CDR3 length equals 13 residues. V was trimmed by 5 bases and J by 2 bases, leaving 9 bases between them. The germline V gene has CDR1 SGHAT and CDR2 FQNNGV. This CDR3 is CASSVDTNYGYTF. The CDR3 DNA is TGTGCCAGCAGCGTCGACACAAACTATGGCTACACCTTC.

The table lists this clone with a few counts. The V gene is TRBV6-1, the J gene TRBJ2-7; D might be TRBD2 (7 bases). The CDR3 runs to 15 residues. V gave up 0 bases and J gave up 3 bases, with 12 bases separating them. Per germline, CDR1 MNHNS and CDR2 SASEGT. This chain's CDR3 is CASSEAPGGLYEQYF. CDR3 nucleotides: TGTGCCAGCAGTGAAGCCCCCGGGGGGCTCTACGAGCAGTACTTC.

The rearrangement joins TRBV11-3 to TRBJ2-3; possibly TRBD2 for D (5 bases). There are 15 residues in the CDR3. V was clipped by 5 bases and J by 6 bases, with 18 bases between them. Per germline, CDR1 SGHNT and CDR2 YENEEA. CDR3 in amino acids: CASSPGGTRTDTQYF. In DNA form, the CDR3 reads TGTGCCAGCAGCCCCGGAGGTACCCGGACGGATACGCAGTATTTT.